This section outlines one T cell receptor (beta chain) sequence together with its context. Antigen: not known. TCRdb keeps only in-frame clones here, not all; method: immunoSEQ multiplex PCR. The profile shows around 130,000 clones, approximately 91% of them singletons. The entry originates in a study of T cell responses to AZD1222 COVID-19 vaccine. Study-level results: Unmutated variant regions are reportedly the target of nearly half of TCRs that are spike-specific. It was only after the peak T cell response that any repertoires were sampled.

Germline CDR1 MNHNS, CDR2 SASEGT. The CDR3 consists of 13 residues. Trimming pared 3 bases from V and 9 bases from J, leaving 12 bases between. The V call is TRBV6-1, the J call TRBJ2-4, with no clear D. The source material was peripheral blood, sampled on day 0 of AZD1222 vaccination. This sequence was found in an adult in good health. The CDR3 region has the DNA TGTGCCAGCAGTGAGAGCTGGCTCGGCATTCAGTACTTC. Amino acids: CASSESWLGIQYF.